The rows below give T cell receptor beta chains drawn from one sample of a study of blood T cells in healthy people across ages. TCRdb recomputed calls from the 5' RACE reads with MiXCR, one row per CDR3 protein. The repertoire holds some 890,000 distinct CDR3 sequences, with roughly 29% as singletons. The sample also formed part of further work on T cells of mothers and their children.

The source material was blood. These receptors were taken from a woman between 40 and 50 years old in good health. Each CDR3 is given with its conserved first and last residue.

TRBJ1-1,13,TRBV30,CAWRRQINTEAFF
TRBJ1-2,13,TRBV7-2,CASNPLTDYGYTF
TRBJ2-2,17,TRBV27,CASSAWTSGENTGELFF
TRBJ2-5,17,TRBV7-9,CASSLGPEIRRQETQYF
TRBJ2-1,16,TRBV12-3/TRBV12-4,CASSPPTGVTYNEQFF
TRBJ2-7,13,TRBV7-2,CASRELGNYEQYF
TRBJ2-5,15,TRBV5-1,CASSRAPGPQETQYF
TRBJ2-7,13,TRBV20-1,CSGTGTGSYEQYF
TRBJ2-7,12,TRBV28,CASKGSPYEQYF
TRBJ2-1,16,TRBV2,CASILSGLASYNEQFF
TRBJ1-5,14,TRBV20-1,CSARLGTGEYPQHF
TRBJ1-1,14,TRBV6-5,CASSRTFMNTEAFF
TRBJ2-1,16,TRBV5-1,CASSLFSGAGEGEQFF
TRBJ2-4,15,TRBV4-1,CASSQIQGAGNIQYF
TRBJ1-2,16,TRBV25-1,CASSESVRTGGYGYTF
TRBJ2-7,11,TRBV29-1,CSVSASYEQYF
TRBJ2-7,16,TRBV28,CASSLFSGGGGDEQYF
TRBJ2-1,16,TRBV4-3,CASSLLTGTAGNEQFF